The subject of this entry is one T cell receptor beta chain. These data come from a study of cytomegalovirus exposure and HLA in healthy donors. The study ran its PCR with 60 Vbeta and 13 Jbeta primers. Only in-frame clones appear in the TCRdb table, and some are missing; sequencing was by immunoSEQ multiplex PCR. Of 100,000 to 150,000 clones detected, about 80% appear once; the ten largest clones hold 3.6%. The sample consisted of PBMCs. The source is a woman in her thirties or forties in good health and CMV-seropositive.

The CDR3 spells CASSNPAGANYNEQFF. CDR3 sequence (DNA): TGTGCCAGTAGTAACCCAGCGGGAGCAAATTACAATGAGCAGTTCTTC. The V gene is TRBV19, the J gene TRBJ2-1; 8 bases map to TRBD2. This CDR3 is 16 amino acids long. The trim removed 4 bases at V and 4 bases at J, leaving 9 bases unmatched. Looked up from germline, CDR1 is LNHDA and CDR2 is SQIVND (reference sequence).